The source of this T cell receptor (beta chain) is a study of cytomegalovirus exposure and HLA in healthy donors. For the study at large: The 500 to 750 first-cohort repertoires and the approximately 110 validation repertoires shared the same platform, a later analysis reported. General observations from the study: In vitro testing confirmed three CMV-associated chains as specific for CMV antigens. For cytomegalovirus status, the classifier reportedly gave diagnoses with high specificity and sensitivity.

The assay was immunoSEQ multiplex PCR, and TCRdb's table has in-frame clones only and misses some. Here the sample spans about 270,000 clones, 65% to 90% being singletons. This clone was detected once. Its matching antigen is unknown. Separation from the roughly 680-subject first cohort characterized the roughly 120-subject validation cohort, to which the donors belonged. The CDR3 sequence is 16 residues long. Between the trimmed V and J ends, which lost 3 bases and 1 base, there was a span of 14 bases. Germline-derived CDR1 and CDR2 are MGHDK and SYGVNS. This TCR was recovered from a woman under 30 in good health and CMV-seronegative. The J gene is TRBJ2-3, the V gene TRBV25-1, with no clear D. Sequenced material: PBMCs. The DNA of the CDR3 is TGTGCCAGCAGTGACGAGAGTATGGTGGGCACAGATACGCAGTATTTT. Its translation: CASSDESMVGTDTQYF.